This T cell receptor beta chain is from a study of blood T cell repertoires in COVID-19. About the research overall: COVID-19 samples, acute and convalescent, were from the United States, Italy and Spain. Nucleic acid was either cDNA or gDNA, and it came from T cells, B-cell-depleted T cells, or PBMCs.

Per the study methods: Estimates of nucleated cell counts were drawn from the amplification of reference gene primers. The assay was immunoSEQ multiplex PCR, and TCRdb's table has in-frame clones only and misses some. Clone size and the V and J calls come from that table; the DNA yielded D and trimming. The sample has under 35,000 clones, 88% seen once. The table lists this clone with a count of one. The CDR3 length is 13 residues. CDR1 is LNHDA and CDR2 is SQIVND in the germline V gene (reference sequence). Trimming removed 11 bases at V and 7 bases at J, with 17 bases between. The sequenced sample was peripheral blood. This sequence originates from a human donor in a cohort sampled during active COVID-19. The gene calls are TRBV19 and TRBJ2-2, with TRBD2 as a possible D gene (7 bases). The CDR3 DNA is TGTGCCCACGGTACAGGGAGGGACGGGGAGCTGTTTTTT. Its translation is CAHGTGRDGELFF.